One and the same sample provided the 2 T cell receptor beta chains below, sequenced in a study of shared clonotypes between healthy human individuals. Data came from immunoSEQ multiplex PCR; TCRdb stores just in-frame clones and leaves some out. This table has 1.6 million or so clones, roughly 96% appearing once. Sequences were obtained from naive CD4+ T cells sorted from blood. Subset noted: CD45RA+ positively selected. The receptors derive from a man aged 30-40 years in good health.

The chain is built from TRBV19 and TRBJ2-5; TRBD1 matches at 11 bases. Trimming cost V 7 bases and J 6 bases; bases outside gene matches: 4. This CDR3 contains 13 residues. Germline assignment: CDR1 LNHDA and CDR2 SQIVND (reference sequence). Here the CDR3 reads CASMGQGGKTQYF. CDR3 bases: TGTGCCAGTATGGGACAGGGGGGGAAGACCCAGTACTTC.

V and J are TRBV5-1 and TRBJ2-3, with a weak D call TRBD1 (5 bases). The germline CDR1 and CDR2 sequences are SGHRS and YFSETQ. V was cut by 1 base and J by 5 bases, with 11 bases left in between. The CDR3 sequence is 14 residues long. The CDR3 loop reads CASSLSQGEDTQYF. DNA for the CDR3: TGCGCCAGCAGCTTGAGCCAGGGCGAAGATACGCAGTATTTT.